This T cell receptor (beta chain) was profiled in a study of patients and donors after allogeneic stem cell transplantation (dated by TCRdb to the early 2020s). Receptor amplification or capture employed RT-PCR. This sample was sequenced with a NextSeq 550. TCRdb redid the processing of the public reads, applying fastp at Q25 and MiXCR, and retained in-frame beta chains. Records with the same CDR3 protein are collapsed into one entry carrying the most frequent genes and DNA. Recorded for this sample are about 160,000 distinct CDR3 sequences; 24% of them occurred a single time. The ten largest account for about 25% of the sample. Via the germline V gene (reference sequence), CDR1 is LGHDT and CDR2 YNNKEL. Trimming costs V 0 bases and J 2 bases, and their ends lie 15 bases apart. Inclusive of the bounding cysteine and phenylalanine, the CDR3 is 17 residues long. Only the CDR3 part of the read is kept: 51 bases, read in frame from the first base.

About this clonotype itself: The antigen it recognizes is unknown. No quality values exist for individual bases; no much larger clone is one base distant.

In this chain, TRBV3-1 is recombined with TRBJ2-3; no D gene is confidently identified. The specimen was blood, either unsorted or a sorted T cell fraction (not recorded which). The TCR sequence derives from a human donor who was either an allogeneic HSCT recipient or a stem cell or donor lymphocyte infusion donor (not recorded which). It is not recorded whose cells these are; they may come from a transplant donor. The sequenced DNA is TGTGCCAGCAGCCAAGAAATTAGACCGATTTACACAGATACGCAGTATTTT. Its translation reads: CASSQEIRPIYTDTQYF.